One and the same sample provided the 16 T cell receptor beta chains below, sequenced in a study of cytomegalovirus exposure and HLA in healthy donors. The PCR used 60 Vbeta and 13 Jbeta primers. Measured with immunoSEQ multiplex PCR; TCRdb has only the in-frame clones, and not every one. Of some 200,000 clones listed, approximately 88% were seen once; the top ten hold 0.71%. Sequenced material: PBMCs. The receptors shown here come from a boy aged 2-15 years in good health and CMV-seronegative.

The CDR3 sequence is CASSPNLSRVGNEQFF. CDR3 nucleotides: TGTGCCAGTAGCCCTAACTTGTCCCGAGTTGGCAATGAGCAGTTCTTC. The chain carries TRBV19 and TRBJ2-1, with D unclear. This CDR3 contains 16 residues. Trimming took 6 bases from V and 6 from J, leaving 21 bases between them. Germline-derived CDR1 and CDR2 are LNHDA and SQIVND (reference sequence).

This chain links TRBV2 with TRBJ2-2; no definite D call. V was clipped by 6 bases and J by 6 bases, with 11 bases between them. The germline V gene has CDR1 SNHLY and CDR2 FYNNEI. The CDR3 sequence is 13 residues long. The DNA for the CDR3 is TGTGCCAGCAGGGCCCCACGGGCCGGGGAGCTGTTTTTT. This gives the protein CASRAPRAGELFF.

On this clone itself: Relative to the germline gene, one junction end is altered; a read error may explain this. The identical CDR3 is also encoded by other nucleotide sequences in the sample. The chain combines TRBV7-9 with TRBJ1-1, with D perhaps matching TRBD1 (6 bases). The CDR3 totals 13 residues. CDR1 is SEHNR and CDR2 is FQNEAQ in the germline V gene (reference sequence). This CDR3 reads CASSLGGGPEAFF. The CDR3 DNA follows: TGTGCCAGCAGTTTAGGTGGGGGCCCTGAAGCTTTCTTT.

Notes on this clone: At one end, the junction sequence differs from germline, possibly due to a read error. The chain recombines TRBV27 with TRBJ2-7; TRBD2 might be the D (6 bases). This CDR3 has 13 amino acids. In germline, CDR1 is MNHEY, CDR2 SMNVEV (reference sequence). CDR3 in amino acids: CASSLWGDYEQYF. The DNA of the CDR3 is TGTGCCAGCAGCTTATGGGGGGACTACGAGCAGTACTTC.

The chain links TRBV6-6 to TRBJ2-1; 8 bases are a match to TRBD2. V lost 2 bases and J lost 5; bases outside the gene matches: 5. Looked up from germline, CDR1 is MNHNY and CDR2 is SVGAGI (reference sequence). The CDR3 has 15 residues. The DNA of the CDR3 is TGTGCCAGCAGTTACCGCGGGGGGCTCGACAATGAGCAGTTCTTC. Translating it yields CASSYRGGLDNEQFF.

V gene TRBV27 combines with J gene TRBJ2-7, with 10 bases lining up with TRBD1. CDR1 is MNHEY and CDR2 is SMNVEV in the germline V gene (reference sequence). J was trimmed by 3 bases and V by 8 bases; bases with no gene match: 7. This CDR3 has 14 amino acids. In DNA form, the CDR3 reads TGTGCCAGCTCAAGGACAGGGGGTTTCTACGAGCAGTACTTC. Its protein is CASSRTGGFYEQYF.

This clone was detected only once. The rearrangement links TRBV20-1 to TRBJ2-7, with TRBD1 as a possible D gene (5 bases). V was shortened by 7 bases and J by 4 bases, with 11 bases between the two germline ends. The CDR3 is 11 residues long. Germline V gene data show CDR1 as DFQATT and CDR2 as SNEGSKA (reference sequence). The CDR3 sequence is CSVSREYEQYF. CDR3 in DNA: TGCAGTGTAAGCAGGGAATACGAGCAGTACTTC.

The chain combines TRBV19 with TRBJ2-5, with D possibly being TRBD2 (6 bases). The V gene's germline CDR1 is LNHDA and CDR2 SQIVND (reference sequence). The CDR3 consists of 16 residues. Trimming took off 5 bases at V and 4 bases at J, with 20 bases between the two ends. CDR3 region: CASSFSGRGPRETQYF. CDR3 bases: TGTGCCAGTAGTTTCTCCGGGAGAGGACCTCGAGAGACCCAGTACTTC. Complete variable domain (other parts from reference TRBV19 and TRBJ2-5): DGGITQSPKYLFRKEGQNVTLSCEQNLNHDAMYWYRQDPGQGLRLIYYSQIVNDFQKGDIAEGYSVSREKKESFPLTVTSAQKNPTAFYLCASSFSGRGPRETQYFGPGTRLLVL.

The chain combines TRBV9 with TRBJ2-1; D might be TRBD2 (6 bases). V lost 0 bases, J lost 3 bases, and 10 bases lay in between. There are 15 residues in the CDR3. Germline loops: CDR1 SGDLS, CDR2 YYNGEE. CDR3 sequence (DNA): TGTGCCAGCAGCGTAGGCCTAGCGTACTACAATGAGCAGTTCTTC. The encoded protein is CASSVGLAYYNEQFF.

V is TRBV12-5 and J is TRBJ1-1; TRBD1 aligns across 7 bases. V lost 2 bases and J lost 6; bases outside the gene matches: 9. Germline V CDR1 and CDR2: LGHNT, FRNRAP. The CDR3 length is 15 residues. The CDR3 DNA follows: TGTGCTAGTGGTTTGCTTACAGGGGTCGGGGCTGAAGCTTTCTTT. Its translation is CASGLLTGVGAEAFF.

V usage is TRBV15 and J usage is TRBJ2-7; 10 bases are a match to TRBD1. CDR3 size: 16 residues. CDR1 is LNHNV, CDR2 YYDKDF, per germline (reference sequence). V lost 1 base to trimming and J lost 5 bases; unmatched junction nucleotides: 8. CDR3 in amino acids: CATSRVRTGGFHEQYF. DNA for the CDR3: TGTGCCACCAGCAGAGTAAGGACAGGGGGTTTCCACGAGCAGTACTTC. Full variable domain (outside the CDR3, taken from reference TRBV15 and TRBJ2-7): DAMVIQNPRYQVTQFGKPVTLSCSQTLNHNVMYWYQQKSSQAPKLLFHYYDKDFNNEADTPDNFQSRRPNTSFCFLDIRSPGLGDTAMYLCATSRVRTGGFHEQYFGPGTRLTVT.

The chain uses TRBV9 and TRBJ2-5, with a tentative D call TRBD2 (5 bases). The CDR3 consists of 15 residues. Per the germline V gene, CDR1 is SGDLS and CDR2 is YYNGEE. Trimming left V 2 bases short and J 2 bases short, with 13 bases between. This chain's CDR3 is CASSVGGAAQETQYF. The CDR3 nucleotides are TGTGCCAGCAGCGTCGGAGGAGCGGCACAAGAGACCCAGTACTTC. Complete variable domain (other parts from reference TRBV9 and TRBJ2-5): DSGVTQTPKHLITATGQRVTLRCSPRSGDLSVYWYQQSLDQGLQFLIQYYNGEERAKGNILERFSAQQFPDLHSELNLSSLELGDSALYFCASSVGGAAQETQYFGPGTRLLVL.

Note on this clone: Within the sample, other DNA sequences also encode this same CDR3. The chain is built from TRBV30 and TRBJ1-1; the D is unclear. This CDR3 has 13 residues. The germline V gene encodes CDR1 GTSNPN and CDR2 SVGIG (reference sequence). Trimming removed 0 bases at V and 2 bases at J, with 7 bases between. The CDR3 reads CAWSVRRNTEAFF. The DNA of the CDR3 is TGTGCCTGGAGTGTACGTAGAAACACTGAAGCTTTCTTT.

The chain recombines TRBV25-1 with TRBJ1-2, with a tentative D call TRBD1 (5 bases). With 3 bases removed from V and 3 bases from J, the gap between germline ends came to 17 bases. CDR1 MGHDK and CDR2 SYGVNS come from the germline V gene. The CDR3 loop spans 16 amino acids. CDR3 DNA: TGTGCCAGCAGTGACATCCAGGGAACCAGGGACTATGGCTACACCTTC. Its protein product is CASSDIQGTRDYGYTF.

This clone has just a few counts. This chain uses TRBV10-1 with TRBJ1-6; D ambiguous. Trimming pared 6 bases from V and 7 bases from J, leaving 16 bases between. The CDR3 extends over 15 amino acids. CDR1 WNHNN and CDR2 SYGVQD come from the germline V gene (reference sequence). CDR3 DNA: TGCGCCAGCAGAAATGGGAGAAGCTCAAATTCACCCCTCCACTTT. It codes for CASRNGRSSNSPLHF.

The rearrangement joins TRBV10-2 to TRBJ2-1; tentative D call: TRBD2 (6 bases). The CDR3 consists of 13 residues. The V end lost 1 base, the J end lost 14 bases, and 15 bases lay between the germline ends. Germline lookup yields CDR1 WSHSY and CDR2 SAAADI. The CDR3 loop is CASSEFAGSKEFF. CDR3 sequence (DNA): TGCGCCAGCAGTGAGTTCGCGGGGTCCAAGGAGTTCTTC.